One sample yielded the 18 T cell receptor beta chains listed below, sequenced in a study of cytomegalovirus exposure and HLA in healthy donors (dated by TCRdb to between 2016 and 2019). Library prep was done by the immunoSEQ multiplex PCR assay. A mixture of 60 forward primers for TCR Vbeta segments and 13 reverse primers for TCR Jbeta segments was used in the multiplex PCR. TCRdb retrieved this table from immuneACCESS and kept in-frame rearrangements only. Not all clones are present; in checked studies, unresolved V genes account for under half, and no reason is known for the remainder. The sample has some 150,000 clones on record, under 85% of them singletons. The ten largest clones add up to approximately 3% of the sample. Sequenced material: PBMCs. Receptors were obtained from a man aged 18 to 35 in good health and CMV-seronegative.

Remarks on this clone: The junction departs from the called germline gene at one end, perhaps through a read error. V usage is TRBV15 and J usage is TRBJ2-4; 12 positions match TRBD1. Per the germline V gene, CDR1 is LNHNV and CDR2 is YYDKDF (reference sequence). The CDR3 is 16 residues long. DNA for the CDR3: TGTGCCACCAGCGGGGACAGGGGGCACGCCAAAAACAGTCAGTACTTC. This codes for CATSGDRGHAKNSQYF. The full variable domain, rest sourced from reference TRBV15 and TRBJ2-4, is DAMVIQNPRYQVTQFGKPVTLSCSQTLNHNVMYWYQQKSSQAPKLLFHYYDKDFNNEADTPDNFQSRRPNTSFCFLDIRSPGLGDTAMYLCATSGDRGHAKNSQYFGAGTRLSVL.

The chain has TRBV5-1 and TRBJ2-7; 10 nucleotides match TRBD1. This CDR3 comprises 15 residues. V lost 0 bases and J lost 6; bases outside the gene matches: 6. Germline CDR1 reads SGHRS; CDR2 reads YFSETQ. CDR3 bases: TGCGCCAGCAGCTTGGCGACAGGGGGCCCACTCGAGCAGTACTTC. It encodes CASSLATGGPLEQYF.

The rearrangement joins TRBV5-8 to TRBJ1-4; D uncertain. The germline V gene encodes CDR1 SGHTS and CDR2 YDEGEE. CDR3 size: 15 residues. V was shortened by 1 base and J by 5 bases, with 12 bases between the two germline ends. DNA for the CDR3: TGTGCCAGCAGCTTGATACAGACAAACAATGAAAAACTGTTTTTT. Protein product: CASSLIQTNNEKLFF. Complete variable domain (other parts from reference TRBV5-8 and TRBJ1-4): EAGVTQSPTHLIKTRGQQATLRCSPISGHTSVYWYQQALGLGLQFLLWYDEGEERNRGNFPPRFSGRQFPNYSSELNVNALELEDSALYLCASSLIQTNNEKLFFGSGTQLSVL.

This chain connects TRBV10-3 to TRBJ1-6; 7 nucleotides match TRBD1. V shed 6 bases, J shed 4 bases, and the junction held 6 bases outside the gene matches. Germline lookup yields CDR1 ENHRY and CDR2 SYGVKD. The CDR3 sequence is 15 residues long. CDR3 DNA: TGTGCCATCAGGGGGGACAGAACTTATAATTCACCCCTCCACTTT. Its protein is CAIRGDRTYNSPLHF.

The chain carries TRBV7-2 and TRBJ1-4, with no clear D. The germline V gene has CDR1 SGHTA and CDR2 FQGNSA. The CDR3 sequence is 15 residues long. V gave up 6 bases and J gave up 4 bases, with 15 bases separating them. The CDR3 spells CASRRLGSNNEKLFF. The DNA of the CDR3 is TGTGCCAGCAGGCGCCTGGGCAGCAATAATGAAAAACTGTTTTTT.

This clone was observed a few times. The rearrangement links TRBV7-9 to TRBJ2-7; 9 nucleotides align to TRBD1. Trimming removed 5 bases from V and 5 bases from J; junction bases left unmatched: 13. The CDR3 extends over 16 amino acids. The V gene's germline CDR1 is SEHNR and CDR2 FQNEAQ (reference sequence). CDR3 in DNA: TGTGCCAGCAGCCTTACAGGGGGCAATTCGAGGAACGAGCAGTACTTC. It is translated as CASSLTGGNSRNEQYF.

The chain has TRBV7-9 and TRBJ1-2; no clear D gene. V was cut by 5 bases and J by 13 bases, with 17 bases left in between. The CDR3 totals 12 residues. Germline V gives CDR1 SEHNR, CDR2 FQNEAQ (reference sequence). The CDR3 spells CASSHLGGFGTF. CDR3 bases: TGTGCCAGCAGCCACCTGGGCGGGTTTGGCACCTTC.

The chain links TRBV5-1 to TRBJ2-5, with TRBD2 matching over 7 bases. The closer fit of TRBJ2-7 to the DNA end suggests the J call may be wrong. The CDR3 runs to 16 residues. Germline V lookup: CDR1 SGHRS, CDR2 YFSETQ. The CDR3 DNA is TGCGCCAGCAGCTTGGAGGGCGGGGGTTCTTTTTACGAGCAGTACTTC. Protein product: CASSLEGGGSFYEQYF.

This clone was picked up one time. The gene calls are TRBV6-1 and TRBJ2-1; the D gene is possibly TRBD2 (5 bases). Germline V gene lookup returns CDR1 MNHNS and CDR2 SASEGT. This CDR3 contains 13 residues. Trimming left V 0 bases short and J 7 bases short, with 7 bases between. The CDR3 nucleotides read TGTGCCAGCAGTGAAGCCCCGGGAAATGAGCAGTTCTTC. Translated: CASSEAPGNEQFF.

The chain joins TRBV11-2 to TRBJ1-1; 7 bases are shared with TRBD1. The J segment lost 4 bases and the V segment lost 7 bases, leaving 6 bases of the junction unmatched. Germline values: CDR1 SGHAT, CDR2 FQNNGV. CDR3 length equals 13 residues. CDR3: CASTGTVVTEAFF. The CDR3 bases are TGTGCCAGCACCGGGACAGTGGTCACTGAAGCTTTCTTT.

The chain couples TRBV12-5 to TRBJ2-2, with 8 bases fitting TRBD1. Germline V gene sequence: CDR1 LGHNT, CDR2 FRNRAP. The CDR3 loop spans 14 amino acids. V gave up 6 bases and J gave up 4 bases; unmatched junction bases: 4. The CDR3 region has the DNA TGTGCTAGTGGGACAGGGGCGGGCACCGGGGAGCTGTTTTTT. Translated: CASGTGAGTGELFF.

The chain recombines TRBV7-2 with TRBJ2-5; the match to TRBD1 covers 7 bases. J lost 5 bases, V lost 3 bases, and 6 bases had no gene match. CDR3 length: 14 amino acids. The V gene's germline CDR1 is SGHTA and CDR2 FQGNSA. The CDR3 here is CASSLTGYMETQYF. The CDR3 bases are TGTGCCAGCAGCTTGACAGGGTATATGGAGACCCAGTACTTC.

The chain combines TRBV6-1 with TRBJ2-1; maybe TRBD2 (5 bases). Germline loops: CDR1 MNHNS, CDR2 SASEGT. Trimming removed 2 bases at V and 6 bases at J, with 14 bases between. The CDR3 is 15 residues long. The CDR3 sequence: CASSEFVGVANEQFF. The CDR3 DNA follows: TGTGCCAGCAGTGAATTTGTCGGGGTAGCCAATGAGCAGTTCTTC.

This chain links TRBV2 with TRBJ2-6; perhaps TRBD1 as D (5 bases). Germline CDR1 is SNHLY and CDR2 is FYNNEI. The V and J ends lost 0 bases and 4 bases respectively, with 7 bases between them. This CDR3 contains 15 residues. The CDR3 here is CASSEAGAGANVLTF. In DNA form, the CDR3 reads TGTGCCAGCAGTGAAGCAGGGGCCGGGGCCAACGTCCTGACTTTC.

In nucleotides, the CDR3 is TGTGCCAGCAGTCGGACAGGGGAGGACACTGAAGCTTTCTTT. It encodes CASSRTGEDTEAFF. This chain uses TRBV6-1 with TRBJ1-1, with 9 bases fitting TRBD1. CDR3 length: 14 amino acids. Trimming cost V 5 bases and J 3 bases; bases outside gene matches: 4. CDR1 and CDR2 from the germline V gene are MNHNS and SASEGT.

The chain links TRBV7-3 to TRBJ2-7; 8 bases agree with TRBD1. This CDR3 region has 17 residues. Looked up from germline, CDR1 is SGHTA and CDR2 is FQGTGA. V trimming: 4 bases; J trimming: 7 bases; junction bases outside the gene matches: 18. The CDR3 loop is CASSSNPAGTGQREQYF. As DNA, the CDR3 is TGTGCCAGCAGCTCAAATCCGGCCGGGACAGGTCAAAGGGAGCAGTACTTC.

As for this clone: At one boundary the junction diverges from the germline segment, which might be a read error. The J gene is TRBJ1-1, the V gene TRBV7-2, with 11 bases lining up with TRBD1. Germline V gives CDR1 SGHTA, CDR2 FQGNSA. The CDR3 covers 16 residues. CDR3 in amino acids: CASSLEGGTGGTEAFF. CDR3 bases: TGTGCCAGTAGCTTAGAGGGTGGGACAGGGGGCACTGAAGCTTTCTTT.

V and J are TRBV6-5 and TRBJ1-5, with unresolved D. The V and J ends lost 6 bases and 1 base respectively, with 13 bases between them. This CDR3 region has 15 residues. Germline V gene lookup returns CDR1 MNHEY and CDR2 SVGAGI. Written as DNA, the CDR3 is TGTGCCAGCAGACACCTGAGGCGAAGCAATCAGCCCCAGCATTTT. It translates to CASRHLRRSNQPQHF.